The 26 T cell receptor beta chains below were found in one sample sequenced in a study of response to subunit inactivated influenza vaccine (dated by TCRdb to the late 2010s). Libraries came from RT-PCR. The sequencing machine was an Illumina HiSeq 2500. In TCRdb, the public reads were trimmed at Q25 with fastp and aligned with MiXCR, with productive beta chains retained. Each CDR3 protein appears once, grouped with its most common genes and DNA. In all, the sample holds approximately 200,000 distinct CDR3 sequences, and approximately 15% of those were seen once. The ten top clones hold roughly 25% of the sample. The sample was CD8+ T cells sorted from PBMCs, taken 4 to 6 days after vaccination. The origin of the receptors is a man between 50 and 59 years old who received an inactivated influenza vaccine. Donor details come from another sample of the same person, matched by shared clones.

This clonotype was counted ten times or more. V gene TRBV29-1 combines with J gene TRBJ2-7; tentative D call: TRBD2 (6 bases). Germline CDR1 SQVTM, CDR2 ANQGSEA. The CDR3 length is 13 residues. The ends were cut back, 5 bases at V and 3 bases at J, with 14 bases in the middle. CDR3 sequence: CSVSGTEFYEQYF. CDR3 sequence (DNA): TGCAGCGTTTCCGGGACTGAATTCTACGAGCAGTACTTC.

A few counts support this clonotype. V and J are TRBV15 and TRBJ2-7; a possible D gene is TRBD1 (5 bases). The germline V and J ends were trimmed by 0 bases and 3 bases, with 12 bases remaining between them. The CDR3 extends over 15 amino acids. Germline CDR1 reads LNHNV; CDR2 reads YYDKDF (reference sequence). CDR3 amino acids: CATSRDTARVYEQYF. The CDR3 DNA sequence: TGTGCCACCAGCAGAGATACGGCCAGGGTCTACGAGCAGTACTTC.

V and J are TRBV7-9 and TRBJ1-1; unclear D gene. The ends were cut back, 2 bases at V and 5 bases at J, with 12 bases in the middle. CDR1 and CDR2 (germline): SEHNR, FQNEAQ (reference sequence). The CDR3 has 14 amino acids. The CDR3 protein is CASSLFEARTEAFF. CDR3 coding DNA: TGTGCCAGCAGCTTATTTGAGGCGAGGACTGAAGCTTTCTTT.

This chain's CDR3 is CASSFPGGNTDTQYF. Written as DNA, the CDR3 is TGTGCCAGCAGCTTTCCGGGGGGGAACACAGATACGCAGTATTTT. The chain joins TRBV7-8 to TRBJ2-3, with TRBD2 identical over 8 bases. The CDR3 length is 15 residues. V was clipped by 3 bases and J by 2 bases; unmatched bases: 4. CDR1 is SGHVS and CDR2 is FQNEAQ in the germline V gene.

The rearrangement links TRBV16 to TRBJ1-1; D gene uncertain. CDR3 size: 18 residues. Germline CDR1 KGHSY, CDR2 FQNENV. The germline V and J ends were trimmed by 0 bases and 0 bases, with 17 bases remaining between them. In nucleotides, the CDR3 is TGTGCCAGCAGCCAATCTACGCGACATGGGGAAGTGAACACTGAAGCTTTCTTT. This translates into CASSQSTRHGEVNTEAFF. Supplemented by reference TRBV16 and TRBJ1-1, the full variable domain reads GEEVAQTPKHLVRGEGQKAKLYCAPIKGHSYVFWYQQVLKNEFKFLISFQNENVFDETGMPKERFSAKCLPNSPCSLEIQATKLEDSAVYFCASSQSTRHGEVNTEAFFGQGTRLTVV.

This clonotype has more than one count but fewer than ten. In DNA, the CDR3 is TGTGCCAGCAGTTTAATACTAGCGGGGGGCATCCACGAGCAGTACTTC. It encodes CASSLILAGGIHEQYF. The V gene is TRBV27, the J gene TRBJ2-7; TRBD2 aligns across 12 bases. The CDR3 is 16 amino acids. The J segment lost 5 bases and the V segment lost 2 bases, leaving 7 bases of the junction unmatched. Germline loops: CDR1 MNHEY, CDR2 SMNVEV (reference sequence).

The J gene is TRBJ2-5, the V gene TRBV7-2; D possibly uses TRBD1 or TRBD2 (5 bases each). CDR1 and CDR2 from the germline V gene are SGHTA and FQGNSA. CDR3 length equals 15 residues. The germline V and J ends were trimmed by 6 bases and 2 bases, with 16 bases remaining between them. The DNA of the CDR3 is TGTGCCAGCAGATACGGGGACGCGTTGCAAGAGACCCAGTACTTC. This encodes CASRYGDALQETQYF.

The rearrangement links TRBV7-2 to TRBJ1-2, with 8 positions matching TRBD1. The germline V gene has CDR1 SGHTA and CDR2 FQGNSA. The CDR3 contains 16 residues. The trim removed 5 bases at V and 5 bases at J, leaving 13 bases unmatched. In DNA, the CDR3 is TGTGCCAGCAGCCTAAACCTCTGGACAGGGTGGTATGGCTACACCTTC. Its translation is CASSLNLWTGWYGYTF.

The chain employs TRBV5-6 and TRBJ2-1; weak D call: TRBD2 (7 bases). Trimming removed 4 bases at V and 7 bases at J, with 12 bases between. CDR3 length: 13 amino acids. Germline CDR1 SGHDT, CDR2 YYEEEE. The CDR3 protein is CASSPGGRNEQFF. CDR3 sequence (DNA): TGTGCCAGCAGCCCCGGGGGGCGGAATGAGCAGTTCTTC.

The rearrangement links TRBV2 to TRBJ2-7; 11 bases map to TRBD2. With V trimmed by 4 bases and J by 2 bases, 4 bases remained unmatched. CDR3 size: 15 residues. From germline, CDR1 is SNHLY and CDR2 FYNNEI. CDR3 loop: CASSGASGGPYEQYF. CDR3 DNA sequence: TGTGCCAGCAGTGGGGCTAGCGGGGGGCCCTACGAGCAGTACTTC.

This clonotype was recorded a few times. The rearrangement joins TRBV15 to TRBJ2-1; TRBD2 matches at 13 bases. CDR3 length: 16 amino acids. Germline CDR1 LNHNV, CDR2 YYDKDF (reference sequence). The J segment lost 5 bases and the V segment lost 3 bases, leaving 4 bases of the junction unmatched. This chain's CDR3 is CATSRTGLAGNNEQFF. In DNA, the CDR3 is TGTGCCACCAGCAGGACGGGACTAGCGGGAAACAATGAGCAGTTCTTC. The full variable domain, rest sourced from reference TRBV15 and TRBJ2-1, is DAMVIQNPRYQVTQFGKPVTLSCSQTLNHNVMYWYQQKSSQAPKLLFHYYDKDFNNEADTPDNFQSRRPNTSFCFLDIRSPGLGDTAMYLCATSRTGLAGNNEQFFGPGTRLTVL.

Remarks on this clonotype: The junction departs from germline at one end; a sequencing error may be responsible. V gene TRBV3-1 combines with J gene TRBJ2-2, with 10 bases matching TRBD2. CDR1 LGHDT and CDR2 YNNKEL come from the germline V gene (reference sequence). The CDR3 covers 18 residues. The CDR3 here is CASSQGGTSATNTVELFF. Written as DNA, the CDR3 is TGTGCCAGCAGCCAAGGTGGGACTAGCGCCACGAACACCGTGGAGCTGTTTTTT. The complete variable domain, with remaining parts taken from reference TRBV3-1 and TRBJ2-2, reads DTAVSQTPKYLVTQMGNDKSIKCEQNLGHDTMYWYKQDSKKFLKIMFSYNNKELIINETVPNRFSPKSPDKAHLNLHINSLELGDSAVYFCASSQGGTSATNTVELFFGEGSRLTVL.

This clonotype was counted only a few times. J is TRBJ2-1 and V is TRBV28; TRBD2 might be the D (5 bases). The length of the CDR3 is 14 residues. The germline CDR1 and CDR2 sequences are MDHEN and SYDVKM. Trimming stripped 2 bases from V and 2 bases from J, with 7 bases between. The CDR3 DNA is TGTGCCAGCAGTTTACCTAGCCCCTACAATGAGCAGTTCTTC. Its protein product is CASSLPSPYNEQFF.

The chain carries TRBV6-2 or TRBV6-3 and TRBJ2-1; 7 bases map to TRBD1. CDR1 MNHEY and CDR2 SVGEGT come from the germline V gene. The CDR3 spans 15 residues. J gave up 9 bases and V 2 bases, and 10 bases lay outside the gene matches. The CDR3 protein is CASSYRQGMEIEQFF. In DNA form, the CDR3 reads TGTGCCAGCAGTTACCGACAGGGAATGGAAATTGAGCAGTTCTTC.

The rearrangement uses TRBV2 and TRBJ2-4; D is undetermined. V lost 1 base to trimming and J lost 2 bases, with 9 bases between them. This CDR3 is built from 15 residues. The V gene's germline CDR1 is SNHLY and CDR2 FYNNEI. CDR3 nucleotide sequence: TGTGCCAGCAGTGAAGGGGCGGTGACCAAAAACATTCAGTACTTC. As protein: CASSEGAVTKNIQYF.

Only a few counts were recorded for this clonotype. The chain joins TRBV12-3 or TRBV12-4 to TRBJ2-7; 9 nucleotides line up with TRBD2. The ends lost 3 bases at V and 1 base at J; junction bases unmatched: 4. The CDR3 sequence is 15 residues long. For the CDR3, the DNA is TGTGCCAGCAGTTTTGGACTAGCGAGTTCCTACGAGCAGTACTTC. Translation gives CASSFGLASSYEQYF.

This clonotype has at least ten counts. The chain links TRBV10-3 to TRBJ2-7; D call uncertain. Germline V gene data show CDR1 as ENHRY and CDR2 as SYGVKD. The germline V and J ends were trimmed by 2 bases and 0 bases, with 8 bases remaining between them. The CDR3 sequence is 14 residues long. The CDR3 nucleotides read TGTGCCATCAGTGAGCCAGCAAGCTCCTACGAGCAGTACTTC. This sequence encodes CAISEPASSYEQYF.

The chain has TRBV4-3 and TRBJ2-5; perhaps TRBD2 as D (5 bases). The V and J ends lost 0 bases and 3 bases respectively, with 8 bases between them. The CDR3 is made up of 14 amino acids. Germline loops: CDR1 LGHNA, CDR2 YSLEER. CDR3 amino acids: CASSQDPREETQYF. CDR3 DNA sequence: TGCGCCAGCAGCCAAGACCCGAGGGAAGAGACCCAGTACTTC.

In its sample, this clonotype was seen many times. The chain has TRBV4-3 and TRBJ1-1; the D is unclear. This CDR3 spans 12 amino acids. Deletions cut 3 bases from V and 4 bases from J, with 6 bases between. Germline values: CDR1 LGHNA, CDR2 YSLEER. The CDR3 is CASSHGGTEAFF. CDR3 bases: TGCGCCAGCAGCCACGGTGGCACTGAAGCTTTCTTT.

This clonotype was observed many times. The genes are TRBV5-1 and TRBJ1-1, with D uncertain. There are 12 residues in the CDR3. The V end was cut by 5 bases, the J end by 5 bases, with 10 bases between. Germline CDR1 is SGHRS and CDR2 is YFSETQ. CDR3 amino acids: CASSGYGTEAFF. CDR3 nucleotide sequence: TGCGCCAGCAGTGGGTACGGAACTGAAGCTTTCTTT.

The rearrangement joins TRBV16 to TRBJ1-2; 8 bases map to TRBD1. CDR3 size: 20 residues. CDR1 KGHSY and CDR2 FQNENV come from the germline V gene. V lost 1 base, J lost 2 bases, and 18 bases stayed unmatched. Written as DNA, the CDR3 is TGTGCCAGCAGCCAATGGGTCCCCGGACAGGGACCTCTATCGAACTATGGCTACACCTTC. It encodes CASSQWVPGQGPLSNYGYTF.

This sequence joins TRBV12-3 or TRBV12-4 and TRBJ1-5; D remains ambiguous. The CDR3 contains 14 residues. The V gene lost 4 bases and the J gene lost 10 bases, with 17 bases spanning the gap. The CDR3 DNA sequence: TGTGCCAGCAGTTACGACACACCTAGGGTTCCCCAGCATTTT. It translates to CASSYDTPRVPQHF.

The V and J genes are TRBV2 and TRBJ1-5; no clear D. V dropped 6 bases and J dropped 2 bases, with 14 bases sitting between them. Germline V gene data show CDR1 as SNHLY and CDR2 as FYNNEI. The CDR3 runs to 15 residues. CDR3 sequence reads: CASRTYLGGNQPQHF. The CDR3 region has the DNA TGTGCCAGCAGGACATACCTGGGAGGCAATCAGCCCCAGCATTTT.

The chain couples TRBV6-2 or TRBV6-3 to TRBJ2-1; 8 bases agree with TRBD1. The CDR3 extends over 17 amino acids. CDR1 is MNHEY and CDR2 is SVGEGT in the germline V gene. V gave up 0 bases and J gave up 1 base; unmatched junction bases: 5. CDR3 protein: CASSYSRTGPSYNEQFF. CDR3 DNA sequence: TGTGCCAGCAGTTACTCGCGGACAGGGCCATCCTACAATGAGCAGTTCTTC.

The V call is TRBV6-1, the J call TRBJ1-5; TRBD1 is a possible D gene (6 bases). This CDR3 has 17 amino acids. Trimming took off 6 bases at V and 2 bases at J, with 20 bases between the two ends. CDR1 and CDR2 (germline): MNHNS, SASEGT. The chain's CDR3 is CASRRGGEVNRNQPQHF. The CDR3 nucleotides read TGTGCCAGCAGAAGGGGGGGAGAGGTCAACCGCAATCAGCCCCAGCATTTT.

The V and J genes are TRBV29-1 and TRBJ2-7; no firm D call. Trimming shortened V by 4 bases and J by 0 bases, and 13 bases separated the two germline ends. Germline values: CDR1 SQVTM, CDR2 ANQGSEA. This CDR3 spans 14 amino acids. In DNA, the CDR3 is TGCAGCGTTGTGGAAAAAACAATCTCCTACGAGCAGTACTTC. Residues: CSVVEKTISYEQYF.